The TCR beta chain under discussion was sequenced for a study of preoperative IRX-2 immunotherapy in early breast cancer (dated by TCRdb to the late 2010s). For this clone: Its antigen is still unknown. Nothing much larger sits one base from this clone, and base qualities are not available.

Library creation used the immunoSEQ multiplex PCR assay. Here the immuneACCESS table is served through TCRdb, limited to in-frame sequences with V and J called. Missing clones are a known gap in these copies; in checked studies unresolved V genes cover under half, and the rest lacks a known reason. This sample has around 29,000 clones in its table, and roughly 89% of those were observed once. The ten top clones hold around 8.9% of the sample. Sequences SGHTA (CDR1) and FQGNSA (CDR2) are obtained from the germline V gene. Trimming removed 3 bases from V and 0 bases from J, leaving 3 bases between the germline ends. The CDR3 has 13 amino acids, counting the end cysteine and phenylalanine. CDR3 DNA only is kept here, 39 bases in frame from base 1. The treatment or condition label here, explained by the study, means: preoperative locoregional IRX-2 cytokine immunotherapy. The samples were obtained from a phase Ib study that tested preoperative, locoregional IRX-2 cytokine immunotherapy designed to prime immune responses. The donors were early-stage breast cancer patients who were given IRX-2 prior to surgery.

The receptor comes from a human donor with breast cancer. This material was collected from a patient treated with IRX-2 immunotherapy. The chain is encoded by TRBV7-2 joined to TRBJ2-1, with the D gene not confidently named. The CDR3 has the sequence CASSFSSYNEQFF. DNA sequence: TGTGCCAGCAGCTTCTCCTCCTACAATGAGCAGTTCTTC.